Shown below are 6 T cell receptor beta chains from a single sample sequenced in a study of tissue T cells after allogeneic stem cell transplantation. Time point reported: mouse harvest day 7 after allogeneic transplant. Each mouse received 10^7 T-cell-depleted marrow cells plus 10^6 splenic CD5+ T cells by tail vein. Sequenced by immunoSEQ multiplex PCR; TCRdb stores in-frame clones only, minus some. The sample comprises roughly 7,500 clones, around 50% of which are singletons, and 9% to 15% rests with the top ten. The sequencing sample was made of lymph node tissue. These receptors were obtained from a female BALB/c mouse given C57BL/6 T cells with graft-versus-host disease after an allogeneic hematopoietic cell transplant.

Worth noting for this clone: Gene names denote mouse genes. The read gets to within 1 residue of the CDR3 end, and the germline J gene fills in the rest. V and J are TRBV23 and TRBJ1-1; the table's TRBD1 call for D was not verified on the DNA. The length of the CDR3 is 14 residues. In germline, CDR1 is KGHTA, CDR2 FQNQQP. The sequenced part of the CDR3 DNA is TGCTCCAGCAGTCCGGGACAGGGAAACACAGAAGTCTTC. It yields the protein CSSSPGQGNTEVF. The CDR3 in full is CSSSPGQGNTEVFF. Full variable domain (missing parts from reference TRBV23 and TRBJ1-1): DAAVTQKPRYLIKMKGQEAEMKCIPEKGHTAVFWYQQKQSKELKFLIYFQNQQPLDQIDMVKERFSAVCPSSSLCSLGIRTCEAEDSALYLCSSSPGQGNTEVFFGKGTRLTVV.

Remarks on this clone: The listed genes are named as in mouse. The read halts 1 residue ahead of the CDR3 end, with the missing end drawn from the germline J gene. V usage is TRBV16 and J usage is TRBJ2-7, with 7 positions matching TRBD1. In germline, CDR1 is SGHSA, CDR2 FRNQAP. After removal of 5 bases from V and 1 base from J, the junction contained 5 bases not matched to a gene. The CDR3 has 14 amino acids. The CDR3: CASSVPGQSYEQYF. Incomplete CDR3 DNA: TGTGCAAGCAGCGTACCGGGACAGTCCTATGAACAGTAC. Supplemented by reference TRBV16 and TRBJ2-7, the full variable domain reads NAGVIQTPRHKVTGKGQEATLWCEPISGHSAVFWYRQTIVQGLEFLTYFRNQAPIDDSGMPKERFSAQMPNQSHSTLKIQSTQPQDSAVYLCASSVPGQSYEQYFGPGTRLTVL.

Worth noting for this clone: Gene names refer to mouse genes. The CDR3 end lies 1 residue beyond the end of the read and is filled in from the germline J gene. This chain uses TRBV13-1 with TRBJ2-4, with 8 bases identical to TRBD1. J was trimmed by 2 bases and V by 2 bases; bases with no gene match: 1. Germline CDR1 reads NSHNY; CDR2 reads SYGAGN. The CDR3 totals 14 residues. The part of the CDR3 DNA that was read is TGTGCCAGCAGTGAGGACAGGGTTCAAAACACCTTGTAC. It translates to CASSEDRVQNTLY. The whole CDR3 reads CASSEDRVQNTLYF.

On this clone itself: The listed genes are named as in mouse. The CDR3 extends 1 residue past the end of the read, so its final part is completed from the germline J gene. The chain carries TRBV26 and TRBJ2-4; the D gene is possibly TRBD1 (6 bases). CDR3 size: 12 residues. The germline V and J ends were trimmed by 2 bases and 6 bases, with 6 bases remaining between them. Germline lookup yields CDR1 KGHPV and CDR2 FQNQEV (reference sequence). CDR3 residues: CASSLQGNTLYF. CDR3 DNA (partial): TGTGCCAGCAGTCTGCAGGGGAACACCTTGTAC.

This clone was seen more than once but under ten times. Gene names denote mouse genes. Here the CDR3 reads CASSQDWGGSYEQYF. CDR3 DNA (partial): TGTGCCAGCAGCCAAGATTGGGGGGGGTCCTATGAACAGTAC. This chain uses TRBV5 with TRBJ2-7, with 8 bases aligning to TRBD2. The read falls 1 residue short of the CDR3 end, and the missing part is taken from the germline J gene. Losses at the gene ends were 0 bases for V and 1 base for J; bases not matched to a gene: 2. This CDR3 is 15 amino acids long. Germline CDR1 LGHNA, CDR2 YNLKQL (reference sequence).

This clone was seen a handful of times. Gene and germline names: mouse. From the germline J gene comes the end of the CDR3, since the read stops 1 residue before it. J is TRBJ1-4 and V is TRBV5, with 12 bases lining up with TRBD1. Germline loops: CDR1 LGHNA, CDR2 YNLKQL (reference sequence). This CDR3 contains 15 residues. The V segment lost 5 bases and the J segment 6 bases; nucleotides outside the gene matches: 4. CDR3 amino acids: CASSTGTGGDERLFF. CDR3 DNA, as far as it was read: TGTGCCAGCAGCACCGGGACAGGGGGCGACGAAAGATTATTT.